This TCR beta chain originates from a study of cytomegalovirus exposure and HLA in healthy donors listed by TCRdb under 2017. Turning to the overall study: An earlier analysis of some 550 of the donors reported roughly 300 Gb of sequence data and around 120 million unique TCR beta sequences from about 179 million T cells. A separate validation cohort of roughly 120 different subjects was used in addition to the approximately 700-subject first cohort. Genome-wide SNP genotypes for about 55% of the roughly 670 donors were used in a later genetic analysis, which treated that subset as a discovery cohort. Donor age, sex, ethnicity and CMV serostatus were compiled together with the repertoire data. In a later analysis, previously published TCR beta repertoires from 550 to 700 donors were re-analyzed and high-resolution HLA genotyping was added so that TCR occurrence patterns could be studied. The number of donors typed differed by locus, with roughly 620-640 for A, B, C, DRB1 and DQB1, around 520 for DQA1, 600 to 610 for DPA1, and some 440 for DPB1. An earlier analysis of 587 of the donors used high-throughput TCR beta sequencing to judge whether each TCR beta V gene segment behaved as functional or pseudogenic. The study profiled the T cell repertoires of fewer than 850 subjects by immunosequencing and related them to cytomegalovirus serostatus. High-throughput TCR immunosequencing, statistical association of individual TCRs with disease status, and machine learning were combined to predict cytomegalovirus infection status. Class I and class II HLA loci were covered by the typing at four-digit resolution. Every repertoire in the discovery cohort had been generated on one and the same sequencing platform. Of the roughly 400 genotyped donors, over 70% fell in the genetic ancestry cluster associated with self-reported Caucasian donors. The study aimed to test whether cataloging public T cell receptors could reveal signatures of past pathogen exposure. Four or five DR-DQ haplotypes were handled as single units for association and clustering because linkage in the cohort was strong. An early release covering roughly 600 HLA-typed donors comprised approximately 300 gigabases of sequencing data and 85 million to 100 million unique TCR sequences. Rather than drawing on any new phenotypic data, the later analysis identified candidate immune exposures from TCR beta sequences and the way those sequences occurred across donors. Among roughly 400 genotyped donors of the cohort, an average of approximately 240,000 unique TCR beta nucleotide sequences was sequenced per donor, of which approximately 19% were non-productive.

The germline V gene sets CDR1 to SGHRS and CDR2 to YFSETQ. V is reduced by 0 bases and J by 0 bases, leaving a spacing of 10 bases between them. From its cysteine to its phenylalanine, the CDR3 spans 17 amino acids. Of all the DNA, just the CDR3 is kept, 51 bases in frame from base 1. The cohort consisted of some 730 healthy bone marrow donors. At the time of sampling, all cohort members were nominally healthy, though unrecorded immune exposures were likely present. The donor tested CMV seropositive and was one of the 289 seropositive cohort members. Every donor gave a peripheral blood sample, and the peripheral blood mononuclear cells from that sample were used for TCR beta sequencing. Genomic DNA extraction from the blood cell samples was performed with the Qiagen DNeasy Blood Extraction Kit. The study at large found these results: A further reported finding was that TCR beta sequences accurately predicted the HLA-A and HLA-B alleles for most subjects in the first cohort. Because some donors lacked HLA typing at each locus, the association tests relied only on the typed subset. Presence/absence analyses assumed roughly uniform sequencing depth across donors, an assumption that may not hold. For the cohort, immune exposure information was limited to CMV serostatus. Some IMGT-functional V segments, including TRBV6-2 and TRBV6-3, could not be told apart with the 87-base-pair reads, so those segments were excluded. A total of fewer than 200 TCR beta chains were listed by the study as associated with cytomegalovirus. The authors suggested that the approach could potentially be generalized to other disease states and immunological phenotypes. A later analysis reported that several top co-occurrence clusters appeared linked to parvovirus B19, influenza, CMV and Epstein-Barr virus. The earlier analysis of a few hundred of the donors excluded roughly 16 rarely observed V segments, including chromosome 9 orphons, because counts were too low. In a later analysis, some 17,000 TCR beta sequences were associated with specific HLA alleles at a false discovery rate of 0.05. Linkage disequilibrium might explain the correlated functional status among segregating V segments, but an unknown experimental factor could not be excluded. According to a later analysis, most CMV-associated TCR beta chains appeared to be HLA-restricted, and the HLA associations seemed to be driven largely by CMV exposure. A later analysis found that TCR association rates varied across HLA loci, with DRB1 alleles showing the most associated TCRs and HLA-C alleles the fewest. In this cohort, only TCR beta chains were sequenced, and detectable features were limited by the absence of alpha or paired-chain data. Across donors, most TCR sequences were observed very rarely, whereas some public TCRs were present in many individuals. In an earlier analysis of some 540 of the donors, most TCR beta V segments appeared in productive rearrangements about 87% or about 30% of the time, broadly matching IMGT annotations. V-gene and J-gene trimming of TCR beta chains was associated with a missense DCLRE1C variant in a later genetic analysis, and the association was replicated in an independent cohort. A few of the identified cytomegalovirus-associated TCR beta chains were confirmed in vitro to be specific for cytomegalovirus antigens. Compared with equally common non-associated chains, HLA-associated TCR beta chains in a later analysis were more clonally expanded and had lower generation probabilities. The classifier was reported to diagnose cytomegalovirus status with high specificity and sensitivity in both the original and validation cohorts. A cluster of highly shared sequence variants was judged likely to represent a technical artifact of the sequencing pipeline. In a later genetic analysis, fewer N-insertions in productive TCRs were reported among donors in an Asian-associated ancestry cluster than the approximately 710-donor mean. Strong co-occurrence of HLA alleles, especially DR and DQ, made assigning TCR associations to individual alleles difficult.

Receptor amplification or capture employed the immunoSEQ multiplex PCR assay. A mixture of 60 forward primers for TCR Vbeta segments and 13 reverse primers for TCR Jbeta segments was used in the multiplex PCR. A multiplex PCR assay on genomic DNA amplified the CDR3 region of rearranged TCR beta genes. The Illumina HiSeq System was used to sequence the amplified TCR beta libraries as 87-base-pair reads. As for the authors' bioinformatics: A later analysis tallied around 87 million unique TCR beta chains across the 610 or so repertoires, and approximately 9.9 million of those chains were shared by two or more donors. Raw reads were error-corrected and collapsed into unique sequences by a nearest-neighbor algorithm in which closely related sequences were merged to remove PCR and sequencing errors. Alignment of CDR3 sequences to IMGT reference sequences was used to assign V, D and J gene segments. For a sequence to be retained, at least a six-nucleotide match to both a V gene segment and a J gene segment was required. A rearrangement was called productive if the CDR3 had no stop codons and remained in frame with V and J, and every other rearrangement was called non-productive. CDR3 was defined by IMGT convention, running from the second conserved V-encoded cysteine to the conserved J-encoded phenylalanine. In an earlier analysis of more than 550 of the donors, sequences lacking an unambiguous match to a single V gene segment were excluded. In an earlier analysis of approximately 590 of the donors, a V segment was called functional when productive rearrangements were above 56.7%, and segregating when the standard deviation between donors exceeded 5%. A statistical classification framework was built for diagnosing cytomegalovirus status from the catalog of TCR beta chain sequences. V and J gene assignment, in a later analysis, came from comparing TCR nucleotide sequences with IMGT/GENE-DB human TR gene sequences. A later analysis assigned CDR3 sequences and most-parsimonious VDJ recombination scenarios with the TCRdist pipeline. In a later analysis, each TCR beta chain was defined by its CDR3 amino acid sequence together with its V-gene family, and reads lacking a unique V-gene family were excluded. As a way to deal with suspected cross-contamination and a sequencing artifact, a later analysis dropped 450 to 700 nucleotide sequences that were highly shared and had low generation probability. In a later analysis, a clonal expansion index was calculated for each public chain from normalized within-repertoire ranks of inferred template counts. A later analysis computed generation probabilities with a VDJ recombination model fitted to out-of-frame rearrangements, and checked the results against IGoR. In a later analysis, TCR-TCR, TCR-HLA and TCR-CMV co-occurrence was scored with hypergeometric tests, and a repertoire-size bias correction was applied to TCR pairs. To estimate false discovery rates, a later analysis permuted the HLA or CMV assignments 20 times. A later analysis grouped co-occurring TCRs with DBSCAN, adding TCRdist sequence similarity when clustering within HLA-allele-positive subsets. For co-occurrence clustering, repertoires with fewer than 30,000 or more than 120,000 public chains were excluded, along with 4 to 6 repertoires with anomalous nucleotide sharing. This immuneACCESS table, as held by TCRdb, lists in-frame sequences with V and J called but not all clones. Of the missing ones, under half trace to an unresolved V gene in checked studies; the others have no known cause. Clonal size and the V and J genes are those of that table, whereas D and trimming came from the DNA. This sample lists roughly 90,000 clones; less than 80% were detected once. The ten top clones hold about 22% of the sample.

Points on this clone: Its antigen is still unknown. There are no base qualities to consult, and no much larger clone falls within one base.

What was sequenced was PBMCs. This sequence was found in a man in his thirties or forties in good health and CMV-seropositive. The chain uses TRBV5-1 and TRBJ2-6; a tentative D call is TRBD2 (5 bases match). CDR3 loop: CASSLVVATSGANVLTF. The DNA sequence is as follows: TGCGCCAGCAGCTTGGTAGTAGCGACCTCTGGGGCCAACGTCCTGACTTTC.